This T cell receptor beta chain is drawn from a study of blood T cell repertoires in COVID-19. Study in general: Samples representing acute and convalescent COVID-19 were sourced from the United States, Italy and Spain. Nucleic acid was either cDNA or gDNA, and it came from T cells, B-cell-depleted T cells, or PBMCs.

Trimming pared 1 base from V and 5 bases from J, leaving 7 bases between. This CDR3 region has 13 residues. Germline CDR1 is LGHDT and CDR2 is YNNKEL (reference sequence). In the authors' methods: Reference gene primer amplification gave nucleated cell count estimates. The repertoire was sequenced with immunoSEQ multiplex PCR; TCRdb's copy has only in-frame clones and lacks some. That table is the source of V, J and clone size, and D and trimming were worked out from the DNA. The sample carries tens of thousands of clones, about four fifths recorded once. The clonotype originates from a man aged 45-60 years with acute or convalescent COVID-19. Sequenced: peripheral blood. The chain recombines TRBV3-1 (or the pseudogene TRBV3-2) with TRBJ2-3, with D unresolved. The DNA for the CDR3 is TGTGCCAGCAGCCAAGGAGATATAGATACGCAGTATTTT. It is translated as CASSQGDIDTQYF.